Following are 31 T cell receptor beta chains from one sample sequenced in a study of cytomegalovirus exposure and HLA in healthy donors. Vbeta (60) and Jbeta (13) primers were used in the PCR. TCRdb's table, derived via immunoSEQ multiplex PCR, lists solely in-frame clones and lacks some. Of 100,000 to 150,000 clones detected, more than 75% appear once; the ten largest clones hold around 9.9%. The material sequenced was PBMCs. The receptors were gathered from a man younger than 40 in good health and CMV-seropositive.

The chain is built from TRBV13 and TRBJ1-2; D may be TRBD1 (5 bases). Trimming took off 1 base at V and 1 base at J, with 10 bases between the two ends. CDR3 length: 15 amino acids. The germline gives CDR1 PRHDT, CDR2 FYEKMQ (reference sequence). CDR3 coding DNA: TGTGCCAGCAGCTTAGACGGGGACTATAACTATGGCTACACCTTC. It codes for CASSLDGDYNYGYTF.

The genes are TRBV4-2 and TRBJ2-5; no firm D call. V was clipped by 1 base and J by 5 bases, with 17 bases between them. Germline V gene lookup returns CDR1 LGHNA and CDR2 YNFKEQ. There are 16 residues in the CDR3. The CDR3 DNA reads as TGTGCCAGCAGCCAAGTATTGGGCAGGAACTGGGAGACCCAGTACTTC. It is translated as CASSQVLGRNWETQYF.

This clone was observed a handful of times. The chain has TRBV11-2 and TRBJ2-7, with a possible D match to TRBD1 (5 bases). CDR1 and CDR2 from the germline V gene are SGHAT and FQNNGV. Trimming shortened V by 5 bases and J by 6 bases, and 14 bases separated the two germline ends. CDR3 size: 13 residues. This chain's CDR3 is CASSAQTESEQYF. The CDR3 coding sequence is TGTGCCAGCAGCGCCCAGACAGAAAGCGAGCAGTACTTC.

The chain joins TRBV10-2 to TRBJ2-2, with D possibly being TRBD1 (6 bases). Between the trimmed V and J ends, which lost 7 bases and 1 base, there was a span of 10 bases. The CDR3 has 14 amino acids. CDR1 and CDR2 (germline): WSHSY, SAAADI. The DNA for the CDR3 is TGCGCCAGCATACCGGGACAGAACACCGGGGAGCTGTTTTTT. Translating gives CASIPGQNTGELFF.

The rearrangement links TRBV30 to TRBJ1-5; weak D call: TRBD1 (6 bases). The CDR3 length is 17 residues. Trimming pared 0 bases from V and 1 base from J, leaving 16 bases between. CDR1 and CDR2 (germline): GTSNPN, SVGIG (reference sequence). The CDR3 DNA reads TGTGCCTGGAGTGTAGCACAGGGAATAAAGAGCAATCAGCCCCAGCATTTT. This encodes CAWSVAQGIKSNQPQHF.

This sequence joins TRBV6-1 and TRBJ2-5; possible D gene TRBD2, 6 bases. The DNA end favors TRBJ2-7, so the J call may be wrong. The germline gives CDR1 MNHNS, CDR2 SASEGT. CDR3 length: 13 residues. The CDR3 DNA reads TGTGCCAGCAGTCGGGACTTAACCTACGAGCAGTACTTC. It specifies CASSRDLTYEQYF.

J is TRBJ2-1 and V is TRBV27; 10 positions agree with TRBD2. The germline V gene encodes CDR1 MNHEY and CDR2 SMNVEV (reference sequence). The CDR3 is 15 residues long. J was trimmed by 9 bases and V by 6 bases; bases with no gene match: 11. The DNA of the CDR3 is TGTGCCAGCAGGTGGAGCGGGAGGGCCATGTCTGAGCAGTTCTTC. Protein product: CASRWSGRAMSEQFF.

This clone was detected once. This chain links TRBV18 with TRBJ2-7, with 7 bases aligning to TRBD1. Germline CDR1 reads KGHSH; CDR2 reads LQKENI. The V segment lost 8 bases and the J segment 0 bases; nucleotides outside the gene matches: 19. There are 18 residues in the CDR3. In DNA form, the CDR3 reads TGTGCCAGCGACGAACCGGGACAGCGACCATCCCACTCCTACGAGCAGTACTTC. Translated, it gives CASDEPGQRPSHSYEQYF. The full variable domain, with the rest looked up from reference TRBV18 and TRBJ2-7, is NAGVMQNPRHLVRRRGQEARLRCSPMKGHSHVYWYRQLPEEGLKFMVYLQKENIIDESGMPKERFSAEFPKEGPSILRIQQVVRGDSAAYFCASDEPGQRPSHSYEQYFGPGTRLTVT.

The V gene is TRBV6-5, the J gene TRBJ2-1, with D tentatively TRBD1 (6 bases). The CDR3 covers 12 residues. Germline V gene sequence: CDR1 MNHEY, CDR2 SVGAGI. With 6 bases removed from V and 9 bases from J, the gap between germline ends came to 12 bases. CDR3: CASRTGSSEQFF. Written as DNA, the CDR3 is TGTGCCAGCAGAACAGGGTCCAGTGAGCAGTTCTTC.

The rearrangement uses TRBV4-1 and TRBJ1-3, with unresolved D. The length of the CDR3 is 16 residues. Trimming removed 2 bases from V and 0 bases from J, with 11 bases in between. In germline, CDR1 is MGHRA, CDR2 YSYEKL. The CDR3 loop reads CASSQTTWSSGNTIYF. In nucleotides, the CDR3 is TGCGCCAGCAGCCAAACCACCTGGAGCTCTGGAAACACCATATATTTT.

This clone was counted only a few times. CDR3: CASSPWTGYGYTF. The CDR3 bases are TGTGCCAGTAGTCCGTGGACAGGGTATGGCTACACCTTC. The V and J genes are TRBV19 and TRBJ1-2; 8 nucleotides line up with TRBD1. The CDR3 has 13 amino acids. CDR1 is LNHDA and CDR2 is SQIVND in the germline V gene (reference sequence). With 5 bases clipped from V and 5 bases from J, the junction kept 4 bases outside the gene matches.

The chain employs TRBV5-4 and TRBJ2-3, with 13 bases matching TRBD2. Trimming at V came to 4 bases and at J to 8 bases, leaving 10 bases not matched to a gene. The CDR3 has 16 residues. The V gene's germline CDR1 is SGHNT and CDR2 YYREEE (reference sequence). CDR3 sequence reads: CASSAGTSGTFGTQYF. CDR3 nucleotide sequence: TGTGCCAGCAGCGCCGGGACTAGCGGGACGTTTGGTACGCAGTATTTT.

The chain is built from TRBV7-2 and TRBJ1-1, with a tentative D call TRBD1 (6 bases). CDR1 and CDR2 (germline): SGHTA, FQGNSA. CDR3 length: 13 residues. V dropped 7 bases and J dropped 4 bases, with 13 bases sitting between them. The CDR3 DNA is TGTGCCAGCAACCGACAGGAACGCACTGAAGCTTTCTTT. It encodes CASNRQERTEAFF.

The chain has TRBV7-2 and TRBJ2-3; D gene unclear. Germline lookup yields CDR1 SGHTA and CDR2 FQGNSA. The CDR3 sequence is 13 residues long. V lost 1 base to trimming and J lost 6 bases, with 8 bases between them. CDR3 DNA: TGTGCCAGCAGCTTAGTACGGTTGGATACGCAGTATTTT. Its protein product is CASSLVRLDTQYF.

The genes are TRBV7-9 and TRBJ1-2, with 8 bases fitting TRBD1. With 5 bases clipped from V and 2 bases from J, the junction kept 7 bases outside the gene matches. Germline loops: CDR1 SEHNR, CDR2 FQNEAQ (reference sequence). This CDR3 has 15 amino acids. The CDR3 is CASSPRTGLNYGYTF. The CDR3 DNA follows: TGTGCCAGCAGCCCCCGGACAGGGCTGAACTATGGCTACACCTTC.

This clone was recorded a few times. This rearrangement joins TRBV7-8 to TRBJ2-7; TRBD2 matches 11 bases. Germline values: CDR1 SGHVS, CDR2 FQNEAQ. The CDR3 loop spans 14 amino acids. Trimming took 5 bases from V and 2 from J; bases not matched to a gene: 2. This CDR3 reads CASSRLAGTYEQYF. The CDR3 nucleotides read TGTGCCAGCAGCCGACTAGCGGGGACCTACGAGCAGTACTTC.

This clone was seen a handful of times. The J gene is TRBJ2-3, the V gene TRBV9; the match to TRBD2 covers 10 bases. The J segment lost 4 bases and the V segment lost 0 bases, leaving 5 bases of the junction unmatched. CDR3 length: 16 residues. Germline loops: CDR1 SGDLS, CDR2 YYNGEE. CDR3 sequence reads: CASSVVASGSSDTQYF. Written as DNA, the CDR3 is TGTGCCAGCAGCGTAGTAGCTAGCGGGAGTTCAGATACGCAGTATTTT.

The V and J genes are TRBV27 and TRBJ1-5, with unresolved D. V dropped 1 base and J dropped 7 bases, with 8 bases sitting between them. Germline V gives CDR1 MNHEY, CDR2 SMNVEV (reference sequence). The CDR3 has 13 residues. This CDR3 is CASSLYFSQPQHF. The CDR3 DNA follows: TGTGCCAGCAGTTTATATTTTTCGCAGCCCCAGCATTTT.

V gene TRBV5-1 combines with J gene TRBJ2-1; the D gene is possibly TRBD1 (6 bases). The ends were cut back, 2 bases at V and 8 bases at J, with 17 bases in the middle. The CDR3 has 15 amino acids. Germline CDR1 reads SGHRS; CDR2 reads YFSETQ. CDR3 amino acids: CASSLQGVIGDEQFF. The CDR3 region has the DNA TGCGCCAGCAGCTTACAGGGAGTTATTGGGGATGAGCAGTTCTTC. Full variable domain (remainder filled in from reference TRBV5-1 and TRBJ2-1): KAGVTQTPRYLIKTRGQQVTLSCSPISGHRSVSWYQQTPGQGLQFLFEYFSETQRNKGNFPGRFSGRQFSNSRSEMNVSTLELGDSALYLCASSLQGVIGDEQFFGPGTRLTVL.

Regarding this clone: One junction end does not reproduce the germline sequence, and a read error may be involved. This chain uses TRBV7-2 with TRBJ2-5; TRBD2 matches 7 bases. The CDR3 covers 15 residues. Germline V lookup: CDR1 SGHTA, CDR2 FQGNSA. CDR3 nucleotides: TGTGCCAGCAGCCCCCGCGCGGGAGCGGACTTGACCCGGTACTTC. Translation: CASSPRAGADLTRYF.

The chain is built from TRBV7-9 and TRBJ1-5; TRBD1 matches at 9 bases. V gave up 4 bases and J gave up 0 bases; unmatched junction bases: 1. CDR1 SEHNR and CDR2 FQNEAQ come from the germline V gene (reference sequence). The CDR3 is 15 residues long. The DNA for the CDR3 is TGTGCCAGCAGCTCGGGACAGGGTAGCAATCAGCCCCAGCATTTT. Translating gives CASSSGQGSNQPQHF.

The chain is built from TRBV19 and TRBJ1-2, with 7 bases matching TRBD1. The CDR3 loop spans 15 amino acids. With 7 bases clipped from V and 8 bases from J, the junction kept 16 bases outside the gene matches. Germline V lookup: CDR1 LNHDA, CDR2 SQIVND (reference sequence). The CDR3 loop is CASTPGTAYHPGYTF. The CDR3, as DNA: TGTGCCAGTACCCCGGGGACAGCCTACCACCCCGGCTACACCTTC.

The chain joins TRBV5-1 to TRBJ1-2; 7 bases align to TRBD1. The CDR3 contains 14 residues. With 3 bases clipped from V and 7 bases from J, the junction kept 9 bases outside the gene matches. The germline CDR1 and CDR2 sequences are SGHRS and YFSETQ. The CDR3 region has the DNA TGCGCCAGCAGCTCTTCGGGACAGCCGCCTGGCTACACCTTC. It yields the protein CASSSSGQPPGYTF. The whole variable domain, remainder taken from reference TRBV5-1 and TRBJ1-2, is KAGVTQTPRYLIKTRGQQVTLSCSPISGHRSVSWYQQTPGQGLQFLFEYFSETQRNKGNFPGRFSGRQFSNSRSEMNVSTLELGDSALYLCASSSSGQPPGYTFGSGTRLTVV.

As regards this clone: The junction departs from the called germline gene at one end, perhaps through a read error. J is TRBJ1-2 and V is TRBV9; D possibly corresponds to TRBD1 (6 bases). Germline V lookup: CDR1 SGDLS, CDR2 YYNGEE. CDR3 length: 17 residues. CDR3 nucleotides: TGTGCCAGCAGCGTAGACGGGGGGGCGCTTTTGGACTATGACTACACCTTC. This codes for CASSVDGGALLDYDYTF.

The J gene is TRBJ1-5, the V gene TRBV28; D is uncertain. Germline-derived CDR1 and CDR2 are MDHEN and SYDVKM. This CDR3 has 16 amino acids. The V end lost 6 bases, the J end lost 4 bases, and 19 bases lay between the germline ends. The CDR3 is CASSHLGPSGNQPQHF. CDR3 DNA sequence: TGTGCCAGCAGCCATCTCGGCCCTAGTGGGAATCAGCCCCAGCATTTT.

The chain couples TRBV5-6 to TRBJ1-2, with D possibly TRBD1 on 6 matching bases. The germline CDR1 and CDR2 sequences are SGHDT and YYEEEE. The V end lost 0 bases, the J end lost 4 bases, and 16 bases lay between the germline ends. CDR3 length: 16 amino acids. The CDR3 loop is CASSLGVPGHGYGYTF. In DNA form, the CDR3 reads TGTGCCAGCAGCTTGGGGGTCCCGGGACACGGCTATGGCTACACCTTC. Drawing the rest from reference TRBV5-6 and TRBJ1-2, the complete variable domain is DAGVTQSPTHLIKTRGQQVTLRCSPKSGHDTVSWYQQALGQGPQFIFQYYEEEERQRGNFPDRFSGHQFPNYSSELNVNALLLGDSALYLCASSLGVPGHGYGYTFGSGTRLTVV.

The chain recombines TRBV7-9 with TRBJ1-1, with 7 bases identical to TRBD1. J was trimmed by 3 bases and V by 2 bases; bases with no gene match: 6. CDR1 SEHNR and CDR2 FQNEAQ come from the germline V gene (reference sequence). This CDR3 comprises 15 residues. The CDR3 is CASSLLTGAYTEAFF. In DNA form, the CDR3 reads TGTGCCAGCAGCTTACTTACAGGGGCCTACACTGAAGCTTTCTTT. Full variable domain (missing parts from reference TRBV7-9 and TRBJ1-1): DTGVSQNPRHKITKRGQNVTFRCDPISEHNRLYWYRQTLGQGPEFLTYFQNEAQLEKSRLLSDRFSAERPKGSFSTLEIQRTEQGDSAMYLCASSLLTGAYTEAFFGQGTRLTVV.

The rearrangement joins TRBV27 to TRBJ1-5; D possibly corresponds to TRBD1 (5 bases). The CDR3 spans 16 residues. Germline CDR1 is MNHEY and CDR2 is SMNVEV (reference sequence). V lost 4 bases to trimming and J lost 0 bases, with 13 bases between them. The CDR3 DNA reads TGTGCCAGCAGTTCCGCAGGGCCTTATAGCAATCAGCCCCAGCATTTT. Protein sequence: CASSSAGPYSNQPQHF.

V is TRBV6-1 and J is TRBJ1-2; 8 bases fit TRBD1. After removal of 10 bases from V and 4 bases from J, the junction contained 5 bases not matched to a gene. CDR3 length: 12 amino acids. CDR1 is MNHNS, CDR2 SASEGT, per germline. The CDR3 loop is CATTQGGYGYTF. CDR3 nucleotides: TGTGCCACTACACAGGGGGGCTATGGCTACACCTTC.

This clone occurred a few times. CDR3 amino acids: CASSRDRDGYTF. CDR3 bases: TGTGCCAGCAGCCGCGACAGGGATGGCTACACCTTC. The chain carries TRBV13 and TRBJ1-2, with TRBD1 matching 7 bases. This CDR3 is 12 amino acids long. The V gene end was trimmed by 5 bases and the J gene end by 6 bases; junction bases not matched to a gene: 3. The germline V gene has CDR1 PRHDT and CDR2 FYEKMQ (reference sequence).

The rearrangement links TRBV5-6 to TRBJ2-7; TRBD2 matches 8 bases. J gave up 2 bases and V 4 bases, and 5 bases lay outside the gene matches. This CDR3 spans 14 amino acids. CDR1 and CDR2 from the germline V gene are SGHDT and YYEEEE. The CDR3 loop reads CASSGTRSPYEQYF. DNA of the CDR3: TGTGCCAGCAGCGGGACTAGGTCCCCCTACGAGCAGTACTTC.